Below are 32 T cell receptor beta chains sequenced from a single sample in a study of siplizumab effects on memory and regulatory T cells (dated by TCRdb to the late 2010s). Receptor libraries were prepared by the immunoSEQ multiplex PCR assay. TCRdb's version of the immuneACCESS table is confined to in-frame rearrangements and falls short of the full clone set. An unresolved V gene accounts for under half of the shortfall where checked; the remainder is of unknown origin. The sample table holds some 100,000 clones, of which 95% to 97% were seen once. The ten largest make up around 0.031% of the sample. The sample consisted of naive CD4+ T cells sorted from blood. The sample's cell subset or site label, decoded: unstimulated naive T cells. Source of these receptors: a human donor in good health.

V is TRBV19 and J is TRBJ2-3; 8 bases line up with TRBD2. From germline, CDR1 is LNHDA and CDR2 SQIVND (reference sequence). The CDR3 covers 15 residues. Germline trimming cut 7 bases from V and 5 bases from J; bases unmatched to any gene: 11. CDR3 loop: CASTLGGVGIDTQYF. CDR3 DNA sequence: TGTGCCAGTACCCTCGGGGGGGTAGGAATAGATACGCAGTATTTT.

The rearrangement joins TRBV5-6 to TRBJ1-1; no firm D call. V lost 4 bases, J lost 6 bases, and 7 bases lay in between. Per the germline V gene, CDR1 is SGHDT and CDR2 is YYEEEE. The CDR3 has 11 residues. CDR3 in amino acids: CASSRPSEAFF. The CDR3 DNA sequence: TGTGCCAGCAGCCGTCCTTCTGAAGCTTTCTTT.

The genes are TRBV5-1 and TRBJ2-7, with TRBD1 as a possible D gene (6 bases). Germline loops: CDR1 SGHRS, CDR2 YFSETQ. V was shortened by 3 bases and J by 0 bases, with 13 bases between the two germline ends. This CDR3 comprises 15 residues. CDR3 sequence reads: CASSYGGQFSYEQYF. In DNA form, the CDR3 reads TGCGCCAGCAGCTATGGGGGCCAGTTCTCCTACGAGCAGTACTTC.

Comments on this clone: The same CDR3 is also encoded by other DNA sequences in this sample. The chain has TRBV6-6 and TRBJ2-6, with D possibly being TRBD1 (5 bases). Per germline, CDR1 MNHNY and CDR2 SVGAGI (reference sequence). The V and J ends lost 6 bases and 0 bases respectively, with 12 bases between them. The CDR3 loop spans 16 amino acids. The CDR3 reads CASRVDISSGANVLTF. The CDR3 coding sequence is TGTGCCAGCAGAGTGGACATATCCTCTGGGGCCAACGTCCTGACTTTC.

This clone was seen only once. The V gene is TRBV30, the J gene TRBJ1-2; D ambiguous. The CDR3 is 15 residues long. Per germline, CDR1 GTSNPN and CDR2 SVGIG (reference sequence). V gave up 0 bases and J gave up 0 bases, with 11 bases separating them. This CDR3 reads CAWSVEANANYGYTF. The CDR3 nucleotides are TGTGCCTGGAGTGTAGAGGCGAACGCTAACTATGGCTACACCTTC.

The chain uses TRBV5-5 and TRBJ1-1; tentative D call: TRBD1 (5 bases). V dropped 0 bases and J dropped 4 bases, with 10 bases sitting between them. In germline, CDR1 is SGHKS, CDR2 YYEKEE (reference sequence). The length of the CDR3 is 14 residues. Written as DNA, the CDR3 is TGTGCCAGCAGCTTGGTGGGGGTGGGCACTGAAGCTTTCTTT. Translated: CASSLVGVGTEAFF.

This chain joins TRBV19 and TRBJ1-2, with D perhaps TRBD1 (5 bases). From germline, CDR1 is LNHDA and CDR2 SQIVND (reference sequence). The V end was cut by 1 base, the J end by 4 bases, with 19 bases between. The CDR3 covers 17 residues. The CDR3 reads CASSIVAGLHPFYGYTF. CDR3 in DNA: TGTGCCAGTAGTATAGTTGCAGGGCTTCACCCCTTCTATGGCTACACCTTC.

This clone occurred once. The V and J genes are TRBV4-2 and TRBJ2-7; D is perhaps TRBD2 (5 bases). The germline gives CDR1 LGHNA, CDR2 YNFKEQ. The CDR3 has 17 amino acids. With 0 bases removed from V and 0 bases from J, the gap between germline ends came to 15 bases. CDR3 in amino acids: CASSQDLARVGSYEQYF. CDR3 sequence (DNA): TGTGCCAGCAGCCAAGATCTGGCGCGGGTGGGCTCCTACGAGCAGTACTTC.

V and J are TRBV9 and TRBJ2-7; TRBD1 might be the D (6 bases). Trimming took off 4 bases at V and 6 bases at J, with 14 bases between the two ends. Germline assignment: CDR1 SGDLS and CDR2 YYNGEE. The CDR3 spans 13 residues. The CDR3: CASSRQVLSEQYF. CDR3 coding DNA: TGTGCCAGCAGCCGACAGGTTCTGAGCGAGCAGTACTTC.

This chain connects TRBV6-5 to TRBJ2-5; D might be TRBD1 (6 bases). The J call is uncertain, as TRBJ2-7 better fits the DNA end. The CDR3 covers 16 residues. Per the germline V gene, CDR1 is MNHEY and CDR2 is SVGAGI. The CDR3 sequence: CASSFRGGVGYYEQYF. In DNA form, the CDR3 reads TGTGCCAGCAGTTTCAGGGGTGGGGTGGGATACTACGAGCAGTACTTC.

This chain joins TRBV21-1 and TRBJ2-1; TRBD1, the table's D call, lacks a check against the DNA. TRBV21-1 is described as a pseudogene. This CDR3 spans 16 amino acids. The chain's CDR3 is CASSKSGTGAYNEQFF. Here the CDR3 DNA reads TGTGCCAGCAGCAAATCCGGGACAGGGGCCTACAATGAGCAGTTCTTC.

The J gene is TRBJ1-5, the V gene TRBV7-9, with no clear D. V was trimmed by 4 bases and J by 4 bases, leaving 11 bases between them. The CDR3 is 14 residues long. The V gene's germline CDR1 is SEHNR and CDR2 FQNEAQ (reference sequence). The chain's CDR3 is CASSSRQSNQPQHF. The CDR3 DNA follows: TGTGCCAGCAGCTCACGACAATCAAATCAGCCCCAGCATTTT.

In this sample, this clone turned up once. The V gene is TRBV7-9, the J gene TRBJ2-1; TRBD2 is a possible D gene (6 bases). CDR3 length: 13 amino acids. V lost 4 bases and J 5 bases, leaving 9 bases between the germline ends. CDR1 and CDR2 from the germline V gene are SEHNR and FQNEAQ (reference sequence). The CDR3 region has the DNA TGTGCCAGCAGCTCCGGGACTGACAATGAGCAGTTCTTC. This encodes CASSSGTDNEQFF.

The rearrangement links TRBV20-1 to TRBJ2-7; tentatively, D is TRBD2 (5 bases). V was trimmed by 6 bases and J by 3 bases, leaving 9 bases between them. CDR1 and CDR2 from the germline V gene are DFQATT and SNEGSKA (reference sequence). CDR3 length equals 11 residues. The CDR3: CSALDFYEQYF. The DNA for the CDR3 is TGCAGTGCGCTGGACTTCTACGAGCAGTACTTC.

V gene TRBV30 combines with J gene TRBJ2-5; D unresolved. The V gene's germline CDR1 is GTSNPN and CDR2 SVGIG (reference sequence). The V and J ends lost 0 bases and 2 bases respectively, with 7 bases between them. The CDR3 contains 13 residues. The CDR3, as DNA: TGTGCCTGGAGTGTAGCGTTTCAAGAGACCCAGTACTTC. Translating gives CAWSVAFQETQYF.

The J gene is TRBJ1-2, the V gene TRBV2; 7 bases agree with TRBD1. V was clipped by 5 bases and J by 4 bases; unmatched bases: 10. CDR3 length: 15 amino acids. The germline V gene has CDR1 SNHLY and CDR2 FYNNEI. The CDR3: CASSRQQGNGYGYTF. In DNA form, the CDR3 reads TGTGCCAGCAGTCGCCAACAGGGGAATGGCTATGGCTACACCTTC. Complete variable domain (other parts from reference TRBV2 and TRBJ1-2): EPEVTQTPSHQVTQMGQEVILRCVPISNHLYFYWYRQILGQKVEFLVSFYNNEISEKSEIFDDQFSVERPDGSNFTLKIRSTKLEDSAMYFCASSRQQGNGYGYTFGSGTRLTVV.

This sequence joins TRBV6-6 and TRBJ1-2; D uncertain. This CDR3 region has 13 residues. V lost 4 bases and J 4 bases, leaving 10 bases between the germline ends. Germline CDR1 is MNHNY and CDR2 is SVGAGI (reference sequence). The chain's CDR3 is CASSLPGTYGYTF. CDR3 DNA sequence: TGTGCCAGCAGTTTACCCGGTACCTATGGCTACACCTTC.

CDR3 nucleotides: TGTGCCAGTAGTATTGCAGACGAGCAGTACTTC. Translation gives CASSIADEQYF. This chain uses TRBV19 with TRBJ2-7; D is ambiguous. Germline-derived CDR1 and CDR2 are LNHDA and SQIVND (reference sequence). The V end was cut by 3 bases, the J end by 5 bases, with 5 bases between. This CDR3 region has 11 residues.

The rearrangement uses TRBV23-1 and TRBJ2-7; 8 positions match TRBD1. TRBV23-1 is an ORF for which the function is uncertain. The CDR3 has 13 residues. With V trimmed by 8 bases and J by 5 bases, 8 bases remained unmatched. The chain's CDR3 is CASLWTGTHEQYF. In DNA form, the CDR3 reads TGCGCCAGCTTATGGACAGGGACCCACGAGCAGTACTTC.

The CDR3 protein is CASSETGGTEAFF. In DNA form, the CDR3 reads TGTGCCAGCTCGGAGACAGGGGGGACTGAAGCTTTCTTT. The chain uses TRBV18 and TRBJ1-1, with TRBD1 identical over 9 bases. The CDR3 covers 13 residues. The germline V gene encodes CDR1 KGHSH and CDR2 LQKENI. The ends lost 6 bases at V and 5 bases at J; junction bases unmatched: 4. The whole variable domain, remainder taken from reference TRBV18 and TRBJ1-1, is NAGVMQNPRHLVRRRGQEARLRCSPMKGHSHVYWYRQLPEEGLKFMVYLQKENIIDESGMPKERFSAEFPKEGPSILRIQQVVRGDSAAYFCASSETGGTEAFFGQGTRLTVV.

The chain joins TRBV6-1 to TRBJ1-4, with D hard to call. The germline V gene encodes CDR1 MNHNS and CDR2 SASEGT. V gave up 7 bases and J gave up 6 bases, with 12 bases separating them. The CDR3 totals 13 residues. CDR3 region: CASMIHNHEKLFF. In nucleotides, the CDR3 is TGTGCCAGCATGATCCACAATCATGAAAAACTGTTTTTT.

This clone appeared a single time. V usage is TRBV5-1 and J usage is TRBJ2-5; no firm D call. The V end was cut by 5 bases, the J end by 5 bases, with 7 bases between. This CDR3 is 11 amino acids long. In germline, CDR1 is SGHRS, CDR2 YFSETQ. In nucleotides, the CDR3 is TGCGCCAGCAGTCGCCAGGAGACCCAGTACTTC. It translates to CASSRQETQYF.

This sequence joins TRBV6-5 and TRBJ1-1; D unresolved. The germline V and J ends were trimmed by 8 bases and 3 bases, with 10 bases remaining between them. The CDR3 spans 12 residues. Germline lookup yields CDR1 MNHEY and CDR2 SVGAGI. The CDR3 is CASRARYTEAFF. The DNA of the CDR3 is TGTGCCAGCCGGGCACGGTACACTGAAGCTTTCTTT.

The V and J genes are TRBV6-5 and TRBJ1-2; possible D gene TRBD1, 5 bases. Trimming took off 7 bases at V and 5 bases at J, with 11 bases between the two ends. Germline CDR1 reads MNHEY; CDR2 reads SVGAGI. This CDR3 has 12 residues. The DNA for the CDR3 is TGTGCCAGCATCGGCAGGGCGTATGGCTACACCTTC. Encoded protein: CASIGRAYGYTF.

The rearrangement links TRBV19 to TRBJ2-4; D is undetermined. V was clipped by 3 bases and J by 1 base, with 16 bases between them. Per the germline V gene, CDR1 is LNHDA and CDR2 is SQIVND (reference sequence). This CDR3 spans 17 amino acids. CDR3 sequence reads: CASSMKVWRRAKNIQYF. The CDR3 bases are TGTGCCAGTAGTATGAAGGTATGGAGAAGGGCCAAAAACATTCAGTACTTC.

The gene calls are TRBV5-4 and TRBJ1-4; D not resolved. Germline CDR1 reads SGHNT; CDR2 reads YYREEE (reference sequence). This CDR3 comprises 15 residues. The ends were cut back, 0 bases at V and 7 bases at J, with 13 bases in the middle. The CDR3 bases are TGTGCCAGCAGCTTGGGTGGAAAGGGAAGTGAAAAACTGTTTTTT. Protein sequence: CASSLGGKGSEKLFF.

The chain carries TRBV7-2 and TRBJ1-2; no clear D. Trimming cost V 1 base and J 2 bases, with 8 bases left between them. The CDR3 contains 14 residues. Germline values: CDR1 SGHTA, CDR2 FQGNSA. CDR3 DNA sequence: TGTGCCAGCAGCTTAGTTGGGTACAACTATGGCTACACCTTC. Translating it yields CASSLVGYNYGYTF.

This clone appeared once. The chain is built from TRBV6-5 and TRBJ1-4; D gene unclear. Trimming left V 6 bases short and J 5 bases short, with 13 bases between. Germline CDR1 is MNHEY and CDR2 is SVGAGI. This CDR3 spans 14 amino acids. The CDR3 coding sequence is TGTGCCAGCAGCCCGACTGGCTCCAATGAAAAACTGTTTTTT. Its protein is CASSPTGSNEKLFF.

This clone has only a few counts. The chain links TRBV7-3 to TRBJ1-1; D perhaps matches TRBD1 (5 bases). From germline, CDR1 is SGHTA and CDR2 FQGTGA. The CDR3 spans 14 residues. V lost 8 bases, J lost 1 base, and 14 bases lay in between. The CDR3 region is CASAMGHQNTEAFF. The CDR3 DNA reads TGTGCCAGCGCCATGGGGCACCAGAACACTGAAGCTTTCTTT.

This chain uses TRBV6-5 with TRBJ2-6; D unclear. Looked up from germline, CDR1 is MNHEY and CDR2 is SVGAGI. V was trimmed by 7 bases and J by 4 bases, leaving 8 bases between them. The CDR3 consists of 13 residues. This chain's CDR3 is CASNEAGANVLTF. DNA of the CDR3: TGTGCCAGCAATGAAGCGGGGGCCAACGTCCTGACTTTC.

The chain couples TRBV5-1 to TRBJ1-2; D is unclear. V was cut by 3 bases and J by 3 bases, with 9 bases left in between. CDR1 is SGHRS and CDR2 is YFSETQ in the germline V gene. The CDR3 is made up of 13 amino acids. CDR3 sequence reads: CASSSTADYGYTF. The CDR3 DNA sequence: TGCGCCAGCAGCTCAACGGCAGACTATGGCTACACCTTC.

The chain uses TRBV14 and TRBJ1-1; D is perhaps TRBD1 (5 bases). Germline assignment: CDR1 SGHDN and CDR2 FVKESK. Trimming took 1 base from V and 1 from J, leaving 13 bases between them. The length of the CDR3 is 16 residues. The CDR3 DNA is TGTGCCAGCAGCCAAGCGACAGCTGGGGAGAACACTGAAGCTTTCTTT. It yields the protein CASSQATAGENTEAFF. Together with reference TRBV14 and TRBJ1-1, the CDR3 gives the full variable domain: EAGVTQFPSHSVIEKGQTVTLRCDPISGHDNLYWYRRVMGKEIKFLLHFVKESKQDESGMPNNRFLAERTGGTYSTLKVQPAELEDSGVYFCASSQATAGENTEAFFGQGTRLTVV.